A single sample is the source of the 23 T cell receptor beta chains below, sequenced in a study of T cell changes during pregnancy in multiple sclerosis (dated by TCRdb to between 2017 and 2020). The library was prepared using the immunoSEQ multiplex PCR assay. TCRdb took over this immuneACCESS table, retaining in-frame rearrangements with V and J assigned. Such tables are incomplete; in checked studies, under half of the missing clones stem from an unresolved V gene, and the remainder is unexplained. Here the sample has 40,000 to 60,000 clones; just over 90% occur a single time. Jointly, the top ten make up 0.35% to 0.4% of the sample. This sample comprised CD4+ T cells from peripheral blood mononuclear cells, obtained before pregnancy. The receptors derive from a female donor with multiple sclerosis, enrolled in a pregnancy study.

The CDR3 loop reads CASSRGLAGDSEQYF. The CDR3 DNA is TGTGCCAGCAGTCGTGGACTAGCGGGAGATTCCGAGCAGTACTTC. The rearrangement uses TRBV11-2 and TRBJ2-7, with 13 bases aligning to TRBD2. V shed 6 bases, J shed 6 bases, and the junction held 8 bases outside the gene matches. CDR3 size: 15 residues. Germline V gives CDR1 SGHAT, CDR2 FQNNGV.

The rearrangement links TRBV18 to TRBJ1-1; tentative D call: TRBD1 (5 bases). Trimming shortened V by 3 bases and J by 2 bases, and 10 bases separated the two germline ends. The CDR3 extends over 14 amino acids. Germline assignment: CDR1 KGHSH and CDR2 LQKENI. In DNA, the CDR3 is TGTGCCAGCTCACCTGCCAGGGAAAACACTGAAGCTTTCTTT. Its protein product is CASSPARENTEAFF.

The rearrangement links TRBV7-2 to TRBJ2-3, with 7 bases fitting TRBD2. Per the germline V gene, CDR1 is SGHTA and CDR2 is FQGNSA. The CDR3 is made up of 15 amino acids. J lost 6 bases, V lost 0 bases, and 6 bases had no gene match. Here the CDR3 reads CASSLARGGSDTQYF. The CDR3 bases are TGTGCCAGCAGCTTAGCGCGCGGGGGATCCGATACGCAGTATTTT.

This clone has only a few counts. The chain has TRBV5-1 and TRBJ1-1; D is unresolved. Germline V gene data show CDR1 as SGHRS and CDR2 as YFSETQ. V lost 1 base and J 1 base, leaving 5 bases between the germline ends. CDR3 size: 13 residues. CDR3 sequence reads: CASSLNRNTEAFF. CDR3 sequence (DNA): TGCGCCAGCAGCTTGAACAGGAACACTGAAGCTTTCTTT.

V usage is TRBV27 and J usage is TRBJ2-1; 8 nucleotides match TRBD1. The CDR3 covers 18 residues. The V segment lost 7 bases and the J segment 7 bases; nucleotides outside the gene matches: 21. The germline CDR1 and CDR2 sequences are MNHEY and SMNVEV (reference sequence). The CDR3 DNA follows: TGTGCCAGCACCACCTTAGCGTTCCGAGACAGGGGATGGAATGAGCAGTTCTTC. It encodes CASTTLAFRDRGWNEQFF.

In this sample, this clone turned up once. This chain connects TRBV7-3 to TRBJ2-1, with D perhaps TRBD2 (6 bases). V lost 5 bases and J 5 bases, leaving 10 bases between the germline ends. CDR1 and CDR2 (germline): SGHTA, FQGTGA. The CDR3 is 13 amino acids. The CDR3 spells CASSAGLNNEQFF. The CDR3 DNA reads TGTGCCAGCAGCGCGGGACTCAACAATGAGCAGTTCTTC.

The V and J genes are TRBV4-1 and TRBJ1-2; D is uncertain. The V gene lost 3 bases and the J gene lost 0 bases, with 5 bases spanning the gap. This CDR3 is built from 13 residues. Germline CDR1 is MGHRA and CDR2 is YSYEKL. CDR3 in DNA: TGCGCCAGCAGCCACGGGACTAACTATGGCTACACCTTC. Its protein is CASSHGTNYGYTF.

The chain carries TRBV7-2 and TRBJ2-7; possible D gene TRBD2, 6 bases. CDR1 and CDR2 from the germline V gene are SGHTA and FQGNSA. The CDR3 consists of 14 residues. V was clipped by 0 bases and J by 3 bases, with 9 bases between them. The CDR3 is CASSLARGVYEQYF. CDR3 bases: TGTGCCAGCAGCTTAGCCCGCGGGGTCTACGAGCAGTACTTC.

This chain joins TRBV30 and TRBJ2-3, with TRBD2 matching 8 bases. Germline V lookup: CDR1 GTSNPN, CDR2 SVGIG (reference sequence). The CDR3 extends over 13 amino acids. V shed 7 bases, J shed 10 bases, and the junction held 13 bases outside the gene matches. CDR3 coding DNA: TGTGCCTCCCGGACTAGCTCCTCGGGGGCGCAGTATTTT. Its protein is CASRTSSSGAQYF. Combining the CDR3 with reference TRBV30 and TRBJ2-3 gives the whole variable domain SQTIHQWPATLVQPVGSPLSLECTVEGTSNPNLYWYRQAAGRGLQLLFYSVGIGQISSEVPQNLSASRPQDRQFILSSKKLLLSDSGFYLCASRTSSSGAQYFGPGTRLTVL.

The chain employs TRBV11-2 and TRBJ2-7, with 10 nucleotides matching TRBD2. The trim removed 4 bases at V and 0 bases at J, leaving 6 bases unmatched. The germline V gene has CDR1 SGHAT and CDR2 FQNNGV. The CDR3 covers 16 residues. The CDR3, as DNA: TGTGCCAGCAGCTCACTAGCGGGATTCCCCTCCTACGAGCAGTACTTC. Translated, it gives CASSSLAGFPSYEQYF.

The chain combines TRBV2 with TRBJ2-7; D may be TRBD1 (6 bases). Germline-derived CDR1 and CDR2 are SNHLY and FYNNEI. V lost 4 bases to trimming and J lost 6 bases, with 13 bases between them. The length of the CDR3 is 13 residues. The CDR3 sequence: CASSVKTGSEQYF. The CDR3 DNA reads TGTGCCAGCAGTGTTAAGACAGGCTCCGAGCAGTACTTC.

V gene TRBV10-2 combines with J gene TRBJ1-1; D is unresolved. Trimming cost V 7 bases and J 3 bases, with 12 bases left between them. Germline loops: CDR1 WSHSY, CDR2 SAAADI. The CDR3 consists of 13 residues. CDR3 bases: TGCGCCAGCAAGGCCTGGGAGGACACTGAAGCTTTCTTT. Protein: CASKAWEDTEAFF.

The chain joins TRBV27 to TRBJ2-7, with 8 bases aligning to TRBD1. There are 15 residues in the CDR3. The trim removed 4 bases at V and 3 bases at J, leaving 8 bases unmatched. Germline V lookup: CDR1 MNHEY, CDR2 SMNVEV (reference sequence). CDR3 region: CASSSWDRYGYEQYF. CDR3 coding DNA: TGTGCCAGCAGTTCTTGGGACAGGTACGGCTACGAGCAGTACTTC.

This clone was detected only once. The chain uses TRBV14 and TRBJ1-2, with 7 bases that match TRBD1. Trimming took 2 bases from V and 5 from J; bases not matched to a gene: 11. CDR1 is SGHDN and CDR2 is FVKESK in the germline V gene. The CDR3 runs to 16 residues. The CDR3 sequence: CASSQQQGFFGYGYTF. The CDR3 nucleotides read TGTGCCAGCAGCCAACAACAGGGGTTTTTTGGGTATGGCTACACCTTC.

The gene calls are TRBV6-6 and TRBJ1-5, with no clear D. CDR3 length: 12 residues. Germline V lookup: CDR1 MNHNY, CDR2 SVGAGI (reference sequence). V gave up 7 bases and J gave up 6 bases, with 10 bases separating them. The CDR3 DNA is TGTGCCAGCAAGAACAGTGGTCAGCCCCAGCATTTT. The encoded protein is CASKNSGQPQHF.

In DNA, the CDR3 is TGTGCCAGCAGTGAAGGAGAAAGAATGACTCGCCCGAGGGAGCAGTACTTC. This codes for CASSEGERMTRPREQYF. The chain employs TRBV6-1 and TRBJ2-7; D remains unclear. Trimming pared 1 base from V and 7 bases from J, leaving 23 bases between. Germline assignment: CDR1 MNHNS and CDR2 SASEGT. This CDR3 is 17 amino acids long.

The chain recombines TRBV7-8 with TRBJ2-1, with 15 bases fitting TRBD2. The V gene end was trimmed by 0 bases and the J gene end by 8 bases; junction bases not matched to a gene: 14. This CDR3 has 20 residues. Germline V lookup: CDR1 SGHVS, CDR2 FQNEAQ. CDR3 region: CASSLAGTSGRSALGDEQFF. In DNA, the CDR3 is TGTGCCAGCAGCTTAGCGGGGACTAGCGGGAGGTCGGCGTTAGGCGATGAGCAGTTCTTC.

This clone was recorded once. The rearrangement uses TRBV5-6 and TRBJ2-7, with 8 bases aligning to TRBD2. The CDR3 has 14 residues. V shed 5 bases, J shed 4 bases, and the junction held 8 bases outside the gene matches. Germline-derived CDR1 and CDR2 are SGHDT and YYEEEE. The CDR3 reads CASRFRRGGYEQYF. CDR3 in DNA: TGTGCCAGCAGGTTCCGTCGGGGGGGATACGAGCAGTACTTC.

The rearrangement uses TRBV7-2 and TRBJ2-1; 15 bases agree with TRBD2. Trimming took 5 bases from V and 7 from J; bases not matched to a gene: 9. The length of the CDR3 is 17 residues. Looked up from germline, CDR1 is SGHTA and CDR2 is FQGNSA. The chain's CDR3 is CASSPIGLAGGLNEQFF. The CDR3 coding sequence is TGTGCCAGCAGCCCCATAGGACTAGCGGGAGGGCTGAATGAGCAGTTCTTC.

This rearrangement joins TRBV28 to TRBJ1-1; maybe TRBD1 (5 bases). Germline CDR1 reads MDHEN; CDR2 reads SYDVKM. V was trimmed by 2 bases and J by 11 bases, leaving 12 bases between them. CDR3 length: 12 amino acids. Here the CDR3 DNA reads TGTGCCAGCAGTTTAGGGCCAGGGTTCGCTTTCTTT. Amino acids: CASSLGPGFAFF.

The gene calls are TRBV4-2 and TRBJ2-7; D gene unclear. In germline, CDR1 is LGHNA, CDR2 YNFKEQ. CDR3 length equals 15 residues. V lost 0 bases and J lost 1, with 10 bases in between. CDR3 sequence: CASSQDLAVSYEQYF. CDR3 DNA: TGTGCCAGCAGCCAAGATCTTGCGGTTTCCTACGAGCAGTACTTC.

The chain's CDR3 is CASSYRQGSYEQYF. In DNA, the CDR3 is TGTGCCAGCAGCTATCGACAGGGTAGCTACGAGCAGTACTTC. The chain links TRBV11-2 to TRBJ2-7; 7 nucleotides agree with TRBD1. V was clipped by 4 bases and J by 3 bases; unmatched bases: 6. This CDR3 contains 14 residues. CDR1 is SGHAT, CDR2 FQNNGV, per germline.

The rearrangement uses TRBV16 and TRBJ2-7, with D maybe TRBD2 (5 bases). This CDR3 has 14 amino acids. V was pared by 0 bases and J by 5 bases, with 11 bases between. CDR1 is KGHSY, CDR2 FQNENV, per germline. CDR3 nucleotides: TGTGCCAGCAGCCAATCCCCTAGCTCGAACGAGCAGTACTTC. Protein sequence: CASSQSPSSNEQYF.